A single sample is the source of the 13 T cell receptor beta chains below, sequenced in a study of cytotoxic CD8 clonotypes in ibrutinib-treated CLL. Assay: immunoSEQ multiplex PCR; the TCRdb copy retains only in-frame clones and omits some. The sample consists of 150,000 to 250,000 clones, around three quarters of them appearing once. The specimen was PBMCs, collected after 24 months of ibrutinib treatment. Source of these receptors: a human donor with chronic lymphocytic leukemia.

The chain has TRBV11-2 and TRBJ2-1; no clear D. Per the germline V gene, CDR1 is SGHAT and CDR2 is FQNNGV. V was pared by 0 bases and J by 7 bases, with 10 bases between. There are 14 residues in the CDR3. CDR3: CASSLDHGRNEQFF. The CDR3 nucleotides are TGTGCCAGCAGCTTAGATCACGGTCGGAATGAGCAGTTCTTC.

This clone was counted only a few times. The DNA of the CDR3 is TGTGCCAGCAGTTTGGTCGGGGGGCGTAGTGAAAAACTGTTTTTT. Its translation: CASSLVGGRSEKLFF. This chain links TRBV27 with TRBJ1-4; weak D call: TRBD1 (6 bases). V was pared by 3 bases and J by 7 bases, with 15 bases between. Germline values: CDR1 MNHEY, CDR2 SMNVEV (reference sequence). The CDR3 is 15 residues long.

This clone was detected only a few times. The chain combines TRBV6-5 with TRBJ1-5, with 7 nucleotides matching TRBD1. The V gene's germline CDR1 is MNHEY and CDR2 SVGAGI. The CDR3 consists of 13 residues. Unmatched junction bases numbered 3, after V lost 5 bases and J lost 5 bases. CDR3 in DNA: TGTGCCAGCAGTACCACAGGGGATCAGCCCCAGCATTTT. It translates to CASSTTGDQPQHF.

The V call is TRBV7-9, the J call TRBJ2-7; 7 bases match TRBD1. With 5 bases clipped from V and 0 bases from J, the junction kept 4 bases outside the gene matches. The CDR3 has 14 amino acids. Germline CDR1 SEHNR, CDR2 FQNEAQ (reference sequence). Written as DNA, the CDR3 is TGTGCCAGCAGCGGGACAGCGAACTCCTACGAGCAGTACTTC. Translated, it gives CASSGTANSYEQYF.

This chain connects TRBV4-3 to TRBJ2-6, with D maybe TRBD1 (5 bases). V gave up 3 bases and J gave up 0 bases, with 12 bases separating them. Germline CDR1 is LGHNA and CDR2 is YSLEER. This CDR3 is built from 17 residues. The CDR3 DNA follows: TGCGCCAGCAGCCAGGCAGGGTCGTACTCTGGGGCCAACGTCCTGACTTTC. It translates to CASSQAGSYSGANVLTF.

V gene TRBV10-1 combines with J gene TRBJ2-3; TRBD2 agrees at 11 bases. There are 18 residues in the CDR3. The germline V gene has CDR1 WNHNN and CDR2 SYGVQD (reference sequence). J gave up 2 bases and V 5 bases, and 12 bases lay outside the gene matches. The CDR3 reads CASSTTSGTNENTDTQYF. The CDR3 DNA sequence: TGCGCCAGCAGTACGACTAGCGGGACCAATGAAAACACAGATACGCAGTATTTT.

This clone was seen more than once but under ten times. The chain carries TRBV10-2 and TRBJ2-7; D is undetermined. Germline assignment: CDR1 WSHSY and CDR2 SAAADI. The CDR3 is 14 residues long. Trimming pared 6 bases from V and 5 bases from J, leaving 17 bases between. CDR3 amino acids: CASSDPFLTDEQYF. CDR3 sequence (DNA): TGCGCCAGCAGCGACCCTTTCCTGACGGACGAGCAGTACTTC.

The rearrangement joins TRBV5-6 to TRBJ2-2, with D possibly matching TRBD2 (5 bases). V lost 0 bases and J lost 5, with 11 bases in between. This CDR3 comprises 15 residues. Germline assignment: CDR1 SGHDT and CDR2 YYEEEE. The CDR3 spells CASSLGSGGTGELFF. Written as DNA, the CDR3 is TGTGCCAGCAGCTTGGGGTCAGGCGGGACCGGGGAGCTGTTTTTT.

This sequence joins TRBV18 and TRBJ1-5; D perhaps matches TRBD1 (6 bases). Germline CDR1 and CDR2: KGHSH and LQKENI. The CDR3 length is 13 residues. V was cut by 5 bases and J by 5 bases, with 10 bases left in between. The CDR3 region has the DNA TGTGCCAGCTCAAAATCAGGGGATCAGCCCCAGCATTTT. Its protein is CASSKSGDQPQHF.

The sample holds a few counts of this clone. This chain joins TRBV4-3 and TRBJ1-1; D gene uncertain. Trimming took 4 bases from V and 2 from J, leaving 11 bases between them. The CDR3 covers 14 residues. CDR1 is LGHNA and CDR2 is YSLEER in the germline V gene. CDR3 sequence (DNA): TGCGCCAGCAGCCCCCGGACGGTAAACACTGAAGCTTTCTTT. It yields the protein CASSPRTVNTEAFF.

This rearrangement joins TRBV11-2 to TRBJ2-2, with D unresolved. Germline CDR1 reads SGHAT; CDR2 reads FQNNGV. V lost 5 bases and J 6 bases, leaving 13 bases between the germline ends. This CDR3 contains 14 residues. In DNA form, the CDR3 reads TGTGCCAGCAGCCCCCCGTGGGTTCCCGGGGAGCTGTTTTTT. As protein: CASSPPWVPGELFF. Full variable domain (missing parts from reference TRBV11-2 and TRBJ2-2): EAGVAQSPRYKIIEKRQSVAFWCNPISGHATLYWYQQILGQGPKLLIQFQNNGVVDDSQLPKDRFSAERLKGVDSTLKIQPAKLEDSAVYLCASSPPWVPGELFFGEGSRLTVL.

This clone has at least ten counts. The chain has TRBV27 and TRBJ1-5, with D possibly being TRBD1 (5 bases). The CDR3 covers 16 residues. V was pared by 2 bases and J by 1 base, with 12 bases between. Germline assignment: CDR1 MNHEY and CDR2 SMNVEV (reference sequence). For the CDR3, the DNA is TGTGCCAGCAGTTTACAGGGCCCCAGGAGCAATCAGCCCCAGCATTTT. The encoded protein is CASSLQGPRSNQPQHF.

V and J are TRBV19 and TRBJ2-5, with 9 bases lining up with TRBD2. After removal of 3 bases from V and 2 bases from J, the junction contained 13 bases not matched to a gene. The CDR3 extends over 18 amino acids. Germline V CDR1 and CDR2: LNHDA, SQIVND (reference sequence). Written as DNA, the CDR3 is TGTGCCAGTAGTATTTCGTTAGCGGGAGTTGGTTTTCAAGAGACCCAGTACTTC. Its translation is CASSISLAGVGFQETQYF. The variable domain in full, with the rest retrieved from reference TRBV19 and TRBJ2-5, is DGGITQSPKYLFRKEGQNVTLSCEQNLNHDAMYWYRQDPGQGLRLIYYSQIVNDFQKGDIAEGYSVSREKKESFPLTVTSAQKNPTAFYLCASSISLAGVGFQETQYFGPGTRLLVL.